The rows below give T cell receptor beta chains drawn from one sample of a study of T cell responses to AZD1222 COVID-19 vaccine. Some clones are missing from TCRdb's copy, which holds only in-frame ones; the method was immunoSEQ multiplex PCR. The sample holds some 120,000 clones, around 85% seen once. Material: peripheral blood, obtained on day 0 of AZD1222 vaccination. The receptor set was obtained from an adult in good health. Both conserved end residues are part of each CDR3. The D gene is left open where the match is weak. Clone size is shown for a subset of rows, as once, few, many or a class of expanded clone.

j_gene,v_gene,d_gene,abundance,CDR3nt,CDR3aa
TRBJ1-1,TRBV6-5,-,-,TGTGCCAGCAGGGACGACAGTTTCACTGAAGCTTTCTTT,CASRDDSFTEAFF
TRBJ1-2,TRBV7-9,-,-,TGTGCCAGCGCTAGGGGTCCCTATGGCTACACCTTC,CASARGPYGYTF
TRBJ2-7,TRBV5-5,-,-,TGTGCCAGCAGCTTCTCTGCGTCACAGGATACCTACGAGCAGTACTTC,CASSFSASQDTYEQYF
TRBJ1-1,TRBV12-3/TRBV12-4,-,once,TGTGCCAGCGACCGAGGAGGAAGCACTGAAGCTTTCTTT,CASDRGGSTEAFF
TRBJ2-7,TRBV29-1,-,-,TGCAGCGTTTTAAGGCAGTACACCTACGAGCAGTACTTC,CSVLRQYTYEQYF
TRBJ1-5,TRBV5-6,-,-,TGTGCCAGCAGCTTGGCAGGGGCCGACCAGCCCCAGCATTTT,CASSLAGADQPQHF
TRBJ1-1,TRBV28,-,-,TGTGCCAGCAGTTCCGTTTTTGGTGGAGGGGGCACTGAAGCTTTCTTT,CASSSVFGGGGTEAFF
TRBJ2-1,TRBV10-3,-,-,TGTGCCATCACCCCGGGGTTAGCGAGGAACAATGAGCAGTTCTTC,CAITPGLARNNEQFF
TRBJ1-1,TRBV5-1,-,-,TGCGCCAGCAGCTTGTCGCCATTGGGAAACACTGAAGCTTTCTTT,CASSLSPLGNTEAFF
TRBJ2-7,TRBV5-4,-,-,TGTGCCAGCAGCTTGGATGGGGCCCCTATCCTCTACGAGCAGTACTTC,CASSLDGAPILYEQYF
TRBJ1-5,TRBV5-5,TRBD1,-,TGTGCCAGCAGTCATTGGACAGGGGATCAGCCCCAGCATTTT,CASSHWTGDQPQHF
TRBJ2-7,TRBV11-3,-,-,TGTGCCAGCAGCTTAGCCCTCAATTACGAGCAGTACTTC,CASSLALNYEQYF
TRBJ1-5,TRBV10-3,-,-,TGTGCCATCAGCGCCGCCCGGGGTAGCAATCAGCCCCAGCATTTT,CAISAARGSNQPQHF
TRBJ1-1,TRBV2,-,-,TGTGCCAGCAGTGAACAGGGGACAAGCGCTTTCTTT,CASSEQGTSAFF
TRBJ2-7,TRBV5-8,-,-,TGTGCCAGCAGCTTGGCCTTCGGGACCGAGCAGTACTTC,CASSLAFGTEQYF
TRBJ2-6,TRBV5-6,TRBD1,-,TGTGCCAGCAGCTTGGGGCAGGGGGCGCCTGGGGCCAACGTCCTGACTTTC,CASSLGQGAPGANVLTF
TRBJ2-2,TRBV3-1/TRBV3-2,-,-,TGTGCCAGTGGTACCCCCCAGAACACCGGGGAGCTGTTTTTT,CASGTPQNTGELFF
TRBJ2-5,TRBV5-1,-,-,TGCGCCAGCAGTGGGGACCCCGAGACCCAGTACTTC,CASSGDPETQYF
TRBJ1-4,TRBV4-1,TRBD1,-,TGCGCCAGCAGAACCCCTGGGACAGGGGCTGAAAAACTGTTTTTT,CASRTPGTGAEKLFF
TRBJ2-3,TRBV6-6,-,-,TGTGCCAGCAGCCTAGGACCTTCAGGAGGGGCAGATACGCAGTATTTT,CASSLGPSGGADTQYF
TRBJ1-2,TRBV15,-,-,TGTGCCACCAGCAGAGTAGGGACAACCACAACTCCTAACTATGGCTACACCTTC,CATSRVGTTTTPNYGYTF
TRBJ2-1,TRBV7-2,-,-,TGTGCCAGCAGCTGGGGGGGCGACGGATCGGAGCAGTTCTTC,CASSWGGDGSEQFF
TRBJ2-2,TRBV19,-,few,TGTGCCAGTAGTATCCCGGGGGCGGGCACCGGGGAGCTGTTTTTT,CASSIPGAGTGELFF
TRBJ2-2,TRBV7-9,-,once,TGTGCCAGCAGCTTACTGGAGCAGCTGTTTTTT,CASSLLEQLFF
TRBJ2-7,TRBV6-5,TRBD1,-,TGTGCCAGCAGTTACACGCCGGGACAGGGCCACGAGCAGTACTTC,CASSYTPGQGHEQYF
TRBJ2-7,TRBV11-2,-,-,TGTGCCAGCAGCTTCCCCGGGGGGCACTACGAGCAGTACTTC,CASSFPGGHYEQYF
TRBJ1-1,TRBV4-3,-,-,TGCGCCAGCAGCCAAGAAGCCTATCTTATGAACACTGAAGCTTTCTTT,CASSQEAYLMNTEAFF
TRBJ2-5,TRBV18,-,-,TGTGCCAGCTCACCACCTTTCAGGCCAGAGACCCAGTACTTC,CASSPPFRPETQYF
TRBJ1-6,TRBV7-2,-,-,TGTGCCAGCAGACTCCGGGCCGCGAATTCACCCCTCCACTTT,CASRLRAANSPLHF
TRBJ1-4,TRBV4-2,-,-,TGTGCCAGCAGCCCACCGGGCCTAAATGGTGAAAAACTGTTTTTT,CASSPPGLNGEKLFF
TRBJ2-7,TRBV3-1/TRBV3-2,-,-,TGTGCCAGCAGCCAAGGGCTCCTTCATGGGGGCGAGCAGTACTTC,CASSQGLLHGGEQYF
TRBJ1-5,TRBV5-6,-,-,TGTGCCAGCAGCTTCCGAGACGCAAACAATCAGCCCCAGCATTTT,CASSFRDANNQPQHF
TRBJ1-1,TRBV12-3/TRBV12-4,-,-,TGTGCCAGCAGTTTTGATGTGCCGTCCGAAGCTTTCTTT,CASSFDVPSEAFF
TRBJ1-5,TRBV28,TRBD1,once,TGTGCCAGCAGTGCATACAGGGGGGATGTTTTTCAGCCCCAGCATTTT,CASSAYRGDVFQPQHF
TRBJ2-7,TRBV4-3,TRBD1,-,TGCGCCAGCAGCCAAGCATGGGGACAGGGCAACTACGAGCAGTACTTC,CASSQAWGQGNYEQYF
TRBJ2-3,TRBV12-3/TRBV12-4,-,-,TGTGCCGCAACAGGTTCCCCGGGGGATACGCAGTATTTT,CAATGSPGDTQYF
TRBJ2-3,TRBV30,TRBD1,few,TGTGCCTGGACTTCAGGGACAGGGAACACAGATACGCAGTATTTT,CAWTSGTGNTDTQYF
TRBJ1-2,TRBV7-2,-,-,TGTGCCAGCAGCCCCGGGTCCAGCGGGACGGGAGGCTACACCTTC,CASSPGSSGTGGYTF
TRBJ2-7,TRBV6-5,-,-,TGTGCCAGCAGTAAAACAGGGTACGAGACCTACGAGCAGTACTTC,CASSKTGYETYEQYF
TRBJ2-7,TRBV6-5,TRBD1,-,TGTGCCAGCAGTCACTATCCCGGACAGGGCAAGGACGAGCAGTACTTC,CASSHYPGQGKDEQYF
TRBJ2-5,TRBV5-5,-,-,TGTGCCAGCAGCTTTCGAGGGGGGGCCGGGGAGACCCAGTACTTC,CASSFRGGAGETQYF
TRBJ2-1,TRBV10-3,TRBD2,-,TGTGCCATCAGTGCGACCAGCGGGGGGGATGAGCAGTTCTTC,CAISATSGGDEQFF
TRBJ1-1,TRBV7-2,TRBD1,-,TGTGCCAGCAGCGTACGACAGGGCGGAAGGGCCACTGAAGCTTTCTTT,CASSVRQGGRATEAFF
TRBJ1-1,TRBV28,-,few,TGTGCCAGCGGTTTGAGGGGAGAAGCTTTCTTT,CASGLRGEAFF
TRBJ2-7,TRBV6-2/TRBV6-3,-,-,TGTGCCAGCAGTCCCGACCTCCCGGGCGAGCAGTACTTC,CASSPDLPGEQYF
TRBJ1-4,TRBV4-1,-,-,TGCGCCAGCAGCCAAGATTATTGGGCAGGGGAAAATGAAAAACTGTTTTTT,CASSQDYWAGENEKLFF
TRBJ1-1,TRBV5-1,-,-,TGCGCCAGCAGCTCGGCCGGGACTTCCACTGAAGCTTTCTTT,CASSSAGTSTEAFF
TRBJ1-1,TRBV9,TRBD1,-,TGTGCCAGCAGCGTAGAACCCGACAGGGTCTCGCCCGAAGCTTTCTTT,CASSVEPDRVSPEAFF
TRBJ1-2,TRBV28,-,-,TGTGCCAGCCGAGGGGCATCTAACTATGGCTACACCTTC,CASRGASNYGYTF
TRBJ1-2,TRBV15,TRBD1,-,TGTGCCACCAGGGGGACAGGGGAGAATGGCTACACCTTC,CATRGTGENGYTF
TRBJ2-1,TRBV24-1,TRBD1,-,TGTGCCACCAGTGATTCGACAGGGGGCGGATACAATGAGCAGTTCTTC,CATSDSTGGGYNEQFF
TRBJ1-1,TRBV12-3/TRBV12-4,-,-,TGTGCCAGCAGTTTTCTGTCCACTGAAGCTTTCTTT,CASSFLSTEAFF
TRBJ1-3,TRBV6-5,-,-,TGTGCCAGTGGGCCGGGTTTTGGAAACACCATATATTTT,CASGPGFGNTIYF
TRBJ1-1,TRBV16,-,-,TGTGCCAGCAGCCAAGATGGCACTGAAGCTTTCTTT,CASSQDGTEAFF
TRBJ2-1,TRBV2,-,-,TGTGCCAGCAGCGAGGCCGGGACACCCCCCTACAATGAGCAGTTCTTC,CASSEAGTPPYNEQFF